This T cell receptor beta chain stems from a study of blood T cell repertoires in COVID-19. Methods used by the authors: Reference gene primers were amplified, and this amplification served to estimate nucleated cell counts. TCRdb's table, derived via immunoSEQ multiplex PCR, lists solely in-frame clones and lacks some. V, J and clone size are those of that table, while D and trimming were read from the DNA. The sample has 150,000 to 200,000 clones, about 87% seen once. V gave up 7 bases and J gave up 0 bases, with 13 bases separating them. The CDR3 covers 15 residues. CDR1 and CDR2 from the germline V gene are SGHAT and FQDESV (reference sequence).

The sequence derives from a woman between 65 and 79 years old with COVID-19, enrolled during active disease. Sequenced sample: peripheral blood. This chain joins TRBV11-1 and TRBJ2-1; a weak D match, TRBD2 (5 bases). CDR3 nucleotides: TGTGCCAGCAAGAGCGGCGGAAGCTCCTACAATGAGCAGTTCTTC. Translation gives CASKSGGSSYNEQFF. The full variable domain, completed using reference TRBV11-1 and TRBJ2-1, is EAEVAQSPRYKITEKSQAVAFWCDPISGHATLYWYRQILGQGPELLVQFQDESVVDDSQLPKDRFSAERLKGVDSTLKIQPAELGDSAMYLCASKSGGSSYNEQFFGPGTRLTVL.